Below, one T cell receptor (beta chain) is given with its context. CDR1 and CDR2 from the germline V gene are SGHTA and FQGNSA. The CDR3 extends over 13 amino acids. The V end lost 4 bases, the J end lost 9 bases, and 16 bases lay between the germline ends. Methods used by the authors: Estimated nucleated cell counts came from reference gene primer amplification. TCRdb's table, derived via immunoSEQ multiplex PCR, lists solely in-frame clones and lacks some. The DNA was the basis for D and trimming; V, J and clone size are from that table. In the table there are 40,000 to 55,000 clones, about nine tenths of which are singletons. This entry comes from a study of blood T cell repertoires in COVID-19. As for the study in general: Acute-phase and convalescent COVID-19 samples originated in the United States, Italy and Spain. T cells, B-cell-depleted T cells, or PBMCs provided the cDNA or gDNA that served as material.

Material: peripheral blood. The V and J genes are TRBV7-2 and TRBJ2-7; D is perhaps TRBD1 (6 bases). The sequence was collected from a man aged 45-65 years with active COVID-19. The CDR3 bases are TGTGCCAGCAGCTCCCGCAACAGGGTCGGGCAGTACTTC. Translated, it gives CASSSRNRVGQYF.